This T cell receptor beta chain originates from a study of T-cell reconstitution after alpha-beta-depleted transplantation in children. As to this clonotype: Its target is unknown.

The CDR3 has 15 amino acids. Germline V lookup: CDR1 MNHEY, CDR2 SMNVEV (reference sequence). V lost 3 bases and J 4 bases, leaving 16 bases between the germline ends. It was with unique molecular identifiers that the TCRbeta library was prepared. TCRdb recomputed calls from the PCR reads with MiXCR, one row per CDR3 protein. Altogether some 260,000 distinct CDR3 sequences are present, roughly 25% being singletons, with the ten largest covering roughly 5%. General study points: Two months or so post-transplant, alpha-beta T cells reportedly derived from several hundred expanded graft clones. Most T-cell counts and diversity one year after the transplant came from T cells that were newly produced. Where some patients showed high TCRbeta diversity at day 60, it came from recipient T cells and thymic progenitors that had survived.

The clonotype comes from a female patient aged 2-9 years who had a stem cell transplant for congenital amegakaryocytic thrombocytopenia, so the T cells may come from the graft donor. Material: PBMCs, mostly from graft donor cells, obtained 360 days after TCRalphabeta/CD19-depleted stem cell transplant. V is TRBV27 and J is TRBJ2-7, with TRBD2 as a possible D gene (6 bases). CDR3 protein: CASSFAPGREYEQYF. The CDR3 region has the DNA TGTGCCAGCAGTTTCGCGCCAGGGCGGGAATACGAGCAGTACTTC.